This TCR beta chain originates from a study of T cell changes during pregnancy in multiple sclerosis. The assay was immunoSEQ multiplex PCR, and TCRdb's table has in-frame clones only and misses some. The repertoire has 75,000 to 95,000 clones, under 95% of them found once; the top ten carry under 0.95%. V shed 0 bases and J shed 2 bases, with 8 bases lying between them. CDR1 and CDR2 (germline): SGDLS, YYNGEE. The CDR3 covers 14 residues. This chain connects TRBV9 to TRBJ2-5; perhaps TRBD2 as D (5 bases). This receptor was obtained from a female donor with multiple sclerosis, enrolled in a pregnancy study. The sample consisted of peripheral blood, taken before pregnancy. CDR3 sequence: CASSVGRDQETQYF. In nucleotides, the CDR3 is TGTGCCAGCAGCGTAGGACGGGATCAAGAGACCCAGTACTTC.